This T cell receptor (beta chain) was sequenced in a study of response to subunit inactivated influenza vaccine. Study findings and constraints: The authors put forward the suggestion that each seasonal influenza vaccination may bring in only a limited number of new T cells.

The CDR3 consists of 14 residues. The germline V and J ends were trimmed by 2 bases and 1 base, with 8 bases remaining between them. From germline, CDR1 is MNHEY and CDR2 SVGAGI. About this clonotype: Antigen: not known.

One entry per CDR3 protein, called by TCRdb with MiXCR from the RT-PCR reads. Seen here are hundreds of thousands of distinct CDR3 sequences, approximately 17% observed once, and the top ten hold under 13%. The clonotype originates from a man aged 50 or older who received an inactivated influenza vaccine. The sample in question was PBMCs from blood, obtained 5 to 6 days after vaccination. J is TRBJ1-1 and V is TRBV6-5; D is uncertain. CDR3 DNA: TGTGCCAGCAGTTACACGCGGGGGAACACTGAAGCTTTCTTT. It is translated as CASSYTRGNTEAFF.